The 2 T cell receptor beta chains given below trace back to one sample, sequenced in a study of CD8 T cells in ankylosing spondylitis. TCRdb recomputed calls from the 5' RACE reads with MiXCR, one row per CDR3 protein. The data hold under 450,000 distinct CDR3 sequences, with roughly 18% observed a single time. Findings and caveats of the study: A motif in TCR beta, a set of 8 or 9 highly homologous variants, appeared characteristic of ankylosing spondylitis blood.

The antigens these receptors bind are not known. Input material: blood, either unsorted or a sorted T cell fraction (not recorded which). The receptor set was obtained from a male donor with ankylosing spondylitis.

This clonotype has a handful of counts. The gene calls are TRBV20-1 and TRBJ1-1; D is perhaps TRBD1 (6 bases). Germline assignment: CDR1 DFQATT and CDR2 SNEGSKA (reference sequence). V lost 6 bases and J 11 bases, leaving 13 bases between the germline ends. The CDR3 covers 10 residues. The CDR3 here is CSAAGAPAFF. CDR3 DNA: TGCAGTGCAGCGGGGGCGCCGGCTTTCTTT.

This clonotype was recorded a few times. V gene TRBV12-3 or TRBV12-4 combines with J gene TRBJ2-1; 9 bases align to TRBD1. V shed 8 bases, J shed 8 bases, and the junction held 16 bases outside the gene matches. The CDR3 totals 16 residues. The CDR3 region is CASSLATGQGTHEQFF. DNA of the CDR3: TGTGCCAGCTCCTTGGCCACGGGACAGGGTACCCATGAGCAGTTCTTC.